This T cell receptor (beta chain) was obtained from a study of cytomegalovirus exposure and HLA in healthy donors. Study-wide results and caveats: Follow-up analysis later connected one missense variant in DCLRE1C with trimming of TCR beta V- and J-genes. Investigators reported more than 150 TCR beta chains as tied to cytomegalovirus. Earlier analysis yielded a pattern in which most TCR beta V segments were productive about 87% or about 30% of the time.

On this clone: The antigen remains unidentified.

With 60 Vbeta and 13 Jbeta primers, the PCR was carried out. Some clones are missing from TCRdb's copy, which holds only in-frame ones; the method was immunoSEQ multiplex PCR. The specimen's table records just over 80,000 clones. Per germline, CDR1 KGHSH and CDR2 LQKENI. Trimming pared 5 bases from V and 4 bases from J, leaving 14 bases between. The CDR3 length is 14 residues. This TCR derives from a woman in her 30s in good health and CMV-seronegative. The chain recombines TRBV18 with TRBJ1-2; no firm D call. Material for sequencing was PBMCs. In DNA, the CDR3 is TGTGCCAGCTCATTGGGCGAGATGGTCTATGGCTACACCTTC. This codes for CASSLGEMVYGYTF.